A single sample gave rise to the 27 T cell receptor beta chains below, sequenced in a study of blood T cell repertoires in COVID-19 (dated by TCRdb to about 2020). Libraries were constructed by the immunoSEQ multiplex PCR assay. TCRdb retrieved this table from immuneACCESS and kept in-frame rearrangements only. Not all clones are present; in checked studies, unresolved V genes account for under half, and no reason is known for the remainder. The sample table holds about 100,000 clones, of which about 83% were seen once. Roughly 2% of the sample belongs to the ten largest clones. Sequenced: peripheral blood. The receptors shown here come from a man between 65 and 79 years old with active or convalescent COVID-19.

The V call is TRBV3-1 (or the pseudogene TRBV3-2), the J call TRBJ1-6, with D possibly matching TRBD1 (5 bases). Trimming shortened V by 4 bases and J by 5 bases, and 15 bases separated the two germline ends. The CDR3 runs to 16 residues. The germline V gene encodes CDR1 LGHDT and CDR2 YNNKEL (reference sequence). This chain's CDR3 is CASSLLGGSNNSPLHF. The CDR3 coding sequence is TGTGCCAGCAGCCTCCTGGGGGGGTCAAATAATTCACCCCTCCACTTT.

The V and J genes are TRBV3-1 (or the pseudogene TRBV3-2) and TRBJ1-6, with a tentative D call TRBD1 (5 bases). The V end lost 6 bases, the J end lost 8 bases, and 8 bases lay between the germline ends. Germline V gene data show CDR1 as LGHDT and CDR2 as YNNKEL (reference sequence). The CDR3 consists of 12 residues. CDR3: CASRGQYSPLHF. The CDR3 DNA reads as TGTGCCAGCAGGGGGCAATATTCACCCCTCCACTTT.

This clone was picked up one time. This chain uses TRBV5-1 with TRBJ2-5, with D perhaps matching TRBD2 (6 bases). CDR3 length: 14 residues. V shed 0 bases and J shed 1 base, with 7 bases lying between them. The germline V gene encodes CDR1 SGHRS and CDR2 YFSETQ. As DNA, the CDR3 is TGCGCCAGCAGCTTGGGGGGACTCCAAGAGACCCAGTACTTC. Protein sequence: CASSLGGLQETQYF.

The chain has TRBV11-2 and TRBJ1-4; the match to TRBD1 covers 11 bases. This CDR3 has 16 residues. V dropped 1 base and J dropped 5; count of bases not matched to a gene: 3. Germline-derived CDR1 and CDR2 are SGHAT and FQNNGV. The CDR3 DNA is TGTGCCAGCAGCTTAGGGACAGGGGGCTCGAATGAAAAACTGTTTTTT. Its translation: CASSLGTGGSNEKLFF. Variable domain in full (rest from reference TRBV11-2 and TRBJ1-4): EAGVAQSPRYKIIEKRQSVAFWCNPISGHATLYWYQQILGQGPKLLIQFQNNGVVDDSQLPKDRFSAERLKGVDSTLKIQPAKLEDSAVYLCASSLGTGGSNEKLFFGSGTQLSVL.

This chain uses TRBV28 with TRBJ2-3; 7 bases match TRBD1. CDR1 is MDHEN, CDR2 SYDVKM, per germline. Losses at the gene ends were 3 bases for V and 3 bases for J; bases not matched to a gene: 3. The CDR3 is 14 residues long. CDR3 coding DNA: TGTGCCAGCAGTTTTATCAGGGGGACAGATACGCAGTATTTT. Protein product: CASSFIRGTDTQYF.

This chain links TRBV11-2 with TRBJ1-4, with TRBD1 matching 9 bases. After removal of 5 bases from V and 6 bases from J, the junction contained 4 bases not matched to a gene. The V gene's germline CDR1 is SGHAT and CDR2 FQNNGV. This CDR3 is 14 amino acids long. CDR3 nucleotide sequence: TGTGCCAGCAGCAAGGGACAGGGATATGAAAAACTGTTTTTT. It encodes CASSKGQGYEKLFF.

This clone showed up many times. V gene TRBV28 combines with J gene TRBJ1-1; perhaps TRBD1 as D (5 bases). This CDR3 region has 13 residues. Germline CDR1 reads MDHEN; CDR2 reads SYDVKM. Trimming stripped 4 bases from V and 3 bases from J, with 9 bases between. For the CDR3, the DNA is TGTGCCAGCAGTTCTACAGGAGACACTGAAGCTTTCTTT. Residues: CASSSTGDTEAFF.

For the CDR3, the DNA is TGTGCCTGCAAGAGGTATAGCTACGAGCAGTACTTC. Translating it yields CACKRYSYEQYF. The chain couples TRBV30 to TRBJ2-7; D gene uncertain. CDR1 GTSNPN and CDR2 SVGIG come from the germline V gene (reference sequence). This CDR3 is built from 12 residues. V was cut by 6 bases and J by 3 bases, with 12 bases left in between.

To note about this clone: Additional DNA sequences in this sample encode the identical CDR3. The V gene is TRBV30, the J gene TRBJ1-1, with D possibly TRBD1 on 5 matching bases. Trimming took 3 bases from V and 6 from J, leaving 8 bases between them. The germline V gene encodes CDR1 GTSNPN and CDR2 SVGIG (reference sequence). The CDR3 extends over 11 amino acids. This CDR3 reads CAWSGGAEAFF. The CDR3 nucleotides read TGTGCCTGGAGCGGGGGTGCTGAAGCTTTCTTT. Drawing the rest from reference TRBV30 and TRBJ1-1, the complete variable domain is SQTIHQWPATLVQPVGSPLSLECTVEGTSNPNLYWYRQAAGRGLQLLFYSVGIGQISSEVPQNLSASRPQDRQFILSSKKLLLSDSGFYLCAWSGGAEAFFGQGTRLTVV.

In this sample, this clone turned up once. This rearrangement joins TRBV6-6 to TRBJ2-3; 8 bases line up with TRBD2. With 7 bases clipped from V and 4 bases from J, the junction kept 10 bases outside the gene matches. This CDR3 is built from 15 residues. The germline gives CDR1 MNHNY, CDR2 SVGAGI (reference sequence). The CDR3 spells CASTRMGLGADTQYF. CDR3 DNA: TGTGCCAGCACCCGGATGGGACTAGGAGCAGATACGCAGTATTTT.

The rearrangement joins TRBV7-2 to TRBJ1-4; 7 bases map to TRBD1. J lost 8 bases, V lost 5 bases, and 11 bases had no gene match. The germline gives CDR1 SGHTA, CDR2 FQGNSA. This CDR3 contains 15 residues. CDR3 residues: CASSREGTVGEKLFF. Written as DNA, the CDR3 is TGTGCCAGCAGCCGGGAAGGGACAGTTGGGGAAAAACTGTTTTTT.

This chain links TRBV3-1 (or the pseudogene TRBV3-2) with TRBJ1-5, with D perhaps TRBD1 (6 bases). The germline V gene encodes CDR1 LGHDT and CDR2 YNNKEL (reference sequence). Trimming left V 6 bases short and J 7 bases short, with 22 bases between. The CDR3 contains 16 residues. CDR3 loop: CASSLGQGGTLQPQHF. The CDR3 DNA sequence: TGTGCCAGCAGTCTAGGACAAGGTGGGACATTGCAGCCCCAGCATTTT.

This chain joins TRBV5-6 and TRBJ1-2; TRBD1 agrees at 9 bases. Germline-derived CDR1 and CDR2 are SGHDT and YYEEEE. V lost 0 bases to trimming and J lost 0 bases; unmatched junction nucleotides: 6. The CDR3 has 17 amino acids. CDR3 sequence reads: CASSLVTGGPSNYGYTF. The CDR3 DNA follows: TGTGCCAGCAGCTTGGTCACAGGGGGCCCTTCTAACTATGGCTACACCTTC.

This rearrangement joins TRBV28 to TRBJ2-7; D unclear. V was pared by 4 bases and J by 4 bases, with 14 bases between. This CDR3 has 14 residues. CDR1 MDHEN and CDR2 SYDVKM come from the germline V gene. The CDR3 protein is CASSSTNLLYEQYF. CDR3 nucleotide sequence: TGTGCCAGCAGTTCTACCAACCTACTATACGAGCAGTACTTC. Drawing the rest from reference TRBV28 and TRBJ2-7, the complete variable domain is DVKVTQSSRYLVKRTGEKVFLECVQDMDHENMFWYRQDPGLGLRLIYFSYDVKMKEKGDIPEGYSVSREKKERFSLILESASTNQTSMYLCASSSTNLLYEQYFGPGTRLTVT.

The rearrangement links TRBV5-1 to TRBJ1-5; a possible D gene is TRBD1 (5 bases). The CDR3 totals 18 residues. Trimming left V 4 bases short and J 0 bases short, with 20 bases between. The germline CDR1 and CDR2 sequences are SGHRS and YFSETQ. The CDR3 region has the DNA TGCGCCAGCAGCCGGTCGACAGTTCCCCATTATAGCAATCAGCCCCAGCATTTT. It specifies CASSRSTVPHYSNQPQHF.

The chain links TRBV2 to TRBJ1-6; D might be TRBD1 (6 bases). The germline V gene has CDR1 SNHLY and CDR2 FYNNEI. The CDR3 has 15 residues. The germline V and J ends were trimmed by 4 bases and 7 bases, with 14 bases remaining between them. CDR3 residues: CASSVAAGANSPLHF. The DNA for the CDR3 is TGTGCCAGCAGTGTGGCGGCAGGGGCGAATTCACCCCTCCACTTT.

The J gene is TRBJ1-2, the V gene TRBV18, with 9 bases fitting TRBD1. Germline V gene data show CDR1 as KGHSH and CDR2 as LQKENI. The CDR3 runs to 13 residues. J was trimmed by 6 bases and V by 5 bases; bases with no gene match: 4. The CDR3: CASSGTGNDGYTF. The CDR3 DNA is TGTGCCAGCTCAGGGACAGGGAACGATGGCTACACCTTC.

The chain recombines TRBV5-6 with TRBJ2-5; maybe TRBD1 (5 bases). The V gene lost 1 base and the J gene lost 2 bases, with 15 bases spanning the gap. This CDR3 contains 16 residues. Germline V gives CDR1 SGHDT, CDR2 YYEEEE. CDR3 sequence reads: CASSLRWGGRQETQYF. The CDR3 nucleotides are TGTGCCAGCAGCTTGAGATGGGGCGGAAGGCAAGAGACCCAGTACTTC.

This clone was recorded a few times. This sequence joins TRBV6-5 and TRBJ1-6; TRBD1 matches at 7 bases. The CDR3 has 14 residues. Germline loops: CDR1 MNHEY, CDR2 SVGAGI. The junction had 8 bases not matched to a gene; V was cut back by 5 bases and J by 10 bases. The CDR3 loop reads CASSIDREVSPLHF. The CDR3 DNA is TGTGCCAGCAGTATCGACAGGGAGGTCTCACCCCTCCACTTT.

The CDR3 nucleotides are TGTGCCAGCAGCCTACGACAGGTAACCTCCTACGAGCAGTACTTC. Its protein product is CASSLRQVTSYEQYF. The chain has TRBV7-8 and TRBJ2-7; possible D gene TRBD1, 6 bases. Looked up from germline, CDR1 is SGHVS and CDR2 is FQNEAQ. Trimming stripped 5 bases from V and 0 bases from J, with 14 bases between. The length of the CDR3 is 15 residues.

V gene TRBV5-4 combines with J gene TRBJ2-3, with D perhaps TRBD1 (6 bases). The CDR3 is made up of 14 amino acids. CDR1 and CDR2 (germline): SGHNT, YYREEE (reference sequence). The V end was cut by 3 bases, the J end by 1 base, with 9 bases between. CDR3 sequence (DNA): TGTGCCAGCAGCTCCCGACAGGGCACAGATACGCAGTATTTT. Its protein product is CASSSRQGTDTQYF.

V gene TRBV7-6 combines with J gene TRBJ2-5, with D tentatively TRBD2 (5 bases). V dropped 4 bases and J dropped 5 bases, with 8 bases sitting between them. The CDR3 has 12 residues. Germline V CDR1 and CDR2: SGHVS, FNYEAQ. CDR3 DNA sequence: TGTGCCAGCAGCTCTACGGGGGAGACCCAGTACTTC. Its translation is CASSSTGETQYF.

This clone was seen only a few times. This chain links TRBV29-1 with TRBJ1-3; no reliable D call. Trimming stripped 5 bases from V and 0 bases from J, with 11 bases between. CDR3 size: 14 residues. CDR1 and CDR2 from the germline V gene are SQVTM and ANQGSEA. The CDR3 DNA is TGCAGCGTTCGATTGGGAGCCTCTGGAAACACCATATATTTT. Its protein product is CSVRLGASGNTIYF.

The table lists this clone with a count of one. The V and J genes are TRBV6-5 and TRBJ1-1, with a weak D call TRBD1 (5 bases). The CDR3 is 14 residues long. Trimming removed 10 bases from V and 1 base from J, with 16 bases in between. The V gene's germline CDR1 is MNHEY and CDR2 SVGAGI. CDR3 protein: CATAKGQRNTEAFF. CDR3 DNA: TGTGCCACCGCAAAGGGGCAGAGGAACACTGAAGCTTTCTTT.

The gene calls are TRBV7-8 and TRBJ1-6; D might be TRBD1 (5 bases). The CDR3 length is 14 residues. CDR1 SGHVS and CDR2 FQNEAQ come from the germline V gene. The V gene lost 3 bases and the J gene lost 7 bases, with 10 bases spanning the gap. In DNA form, the CDR3 reads TGTGCCAGCAGCTTGCAGGGAGGAAATTCACCCCTCCACTTT. It codes for CASSLQGGNSPLHF.

The chain recombines TRBV7-9 with TRBJ1-1, with TRBD1 as a possible D gene (5 bases). CDR3 length equals 19 residues. CDR1 and CDR2 from the germline V gene are SEHNR and FQNEAQ (reference sequence). The V end was cut by 4 bases, the J end by 1 base, with 25 bases between. The CDR3 here is CASSSGGSGGCVENTEAFF. CDR3 nucleotides: TGTGCCAGCAGCTCCGGGGGTTCGGGGGGTTGTGTGGAGAACACTGAAGCTTTCTTT.

The rearrangement links TRBV29-1 to TRBJ2-1; D is unclear. CDR3 length: 12 amino acids. V was cut by 3 bases and J by 9 bases, with 12 bases left in between. The V gene's germline CDR1 is SQVTM and CDR2 ANQGSEA. The CDR3 DNA reads TGCAGCGTTGATTCGGCCCCAGGTGAGCAGTTCTTC. Its protein is CSVDSAPGEQFF.